The present T cell receptor beta chain was sequenced within a study of shared clonotypes between healthy human individuals. As originally analysed: ImmunoSEQ junction-only sequences lacked quality scores, so their filtering differed. TCRdb's copy holds only in-frame clones and misses some; the assay was immunoSEQ multiplex PCR. D and trimming were read from the DNA, whereas the V and J calls and clone size are those reported in that table. The sample has around 1,000,000 clones, roughly 80% seen once. The length of the CDR3 is 14 residues. With 3 bases removed from V and 6 bases from J, the gap between germline ends came to 14 bases. CDR1 and CDR2 (germline): SEHNR, FQNEAQ (reference sequence). Healthy adults negative for HIV, lacking recent acute infections or vaccinations, served as donors. Donors comprised only Caucasian adults living in Nashville, Tennessee. CD45RA+ naive and CD45RA-negative memory subsets were separated from CD4+ cells.

The chain has TRBV7-9 and TRBJ2-5, with D tentatively TRBD2 (5 bases). The receptor was isolated from a man aged 18 to 35 in good health. Some clones in this sample may be carry-over from other donors' samples. Material: memory CD4+ T cells from PBMCs. Noted subset: CD45RA-negative fraction. The CDR3 sequence is CASSFFSDQKTQYF. In DNA, the CDR3 is TGTGCCAGCAGCTTTTTTAGCGATCAAAAGACCCAGTACTTC.